This T cell receptor (beta chain) appears in the sequencing data of a study of cytomegalovirus exposure and HLA in healthy donors. Study-wide results and caveats: A subsequent analysis found that TCR clusters from the first cohort also tended to co-occur in the 120 or so validation repertoires, with 90% to 95% of cluster scores above 0. In vitro data verified a few CMV-associated chains as specific for CMV antigens. The investigators catalogued 160 or so TCR beta chains as cytomegalovirus-associated.

On this clone itself: Its antigen is not identified.

Only in-frame clones appear in the TCRdb table, and some are missing; sequencing was by immunoSEQ multiplex PCR. The sample includes 200,000 to 300,000 clones, 90% seen only once; the top ten take around 3.1%. Sequences were obtained from PBMCs. This receptor was identified in a woman aged 25 to 39 in good health and CMV-seronegative.

CDR3 protein: CASSPGSSTGELFF. CDR3 coding DNA: TGTGCCAGCAGCCCAGGGTCTTCCACCGGGGAGCTGTTTTTT. This rearrangement joins TRBV9 to TRBJ2-2; the D gene is possibly TRBD1 (5 bases). CDR1 and CDR2 (germline): SGDLS, YYNGEE. The V and J ends lost 4 bases and 4 bases respectively, with 11 bases between them. This CDR3 spans 14 amino acids.